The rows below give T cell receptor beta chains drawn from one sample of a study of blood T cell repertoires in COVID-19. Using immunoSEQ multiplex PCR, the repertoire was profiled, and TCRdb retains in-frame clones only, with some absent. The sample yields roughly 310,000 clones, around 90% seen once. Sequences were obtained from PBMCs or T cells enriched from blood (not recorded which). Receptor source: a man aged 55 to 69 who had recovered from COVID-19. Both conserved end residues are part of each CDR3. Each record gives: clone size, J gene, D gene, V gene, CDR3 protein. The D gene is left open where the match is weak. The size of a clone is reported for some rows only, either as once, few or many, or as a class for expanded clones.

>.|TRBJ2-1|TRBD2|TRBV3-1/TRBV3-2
CASSYGTSFQFF
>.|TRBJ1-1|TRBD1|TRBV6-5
CASRDTNRGTEAFF
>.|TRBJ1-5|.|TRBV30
CAWNDRLYSQPQHF
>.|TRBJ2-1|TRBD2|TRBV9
CASSAGLAGYNEQFF
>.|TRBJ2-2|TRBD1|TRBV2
CASSPRTGNTGELFF
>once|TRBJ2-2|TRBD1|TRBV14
CASSPLGQEDTGELFF
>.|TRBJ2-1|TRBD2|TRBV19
CASRNGLAVYNEQFF
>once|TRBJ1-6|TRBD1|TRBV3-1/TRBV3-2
CASRGTGLISPLHF
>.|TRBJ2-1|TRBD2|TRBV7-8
CASREWTSGVGNEQFF
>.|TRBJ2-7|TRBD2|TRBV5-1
CASSLLAGGRIYEQYF
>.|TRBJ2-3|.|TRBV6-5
CASSSGDTQYF
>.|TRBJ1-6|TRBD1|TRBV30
CAWTPWDRGSPLHF
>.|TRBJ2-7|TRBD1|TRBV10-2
CASRRQGAGEQYF
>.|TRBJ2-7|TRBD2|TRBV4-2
CASSPGLAGSGEQYF
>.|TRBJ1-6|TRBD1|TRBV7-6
CASSVGQGARSPLHF
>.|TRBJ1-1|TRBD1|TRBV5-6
CASTGDRGRNTEAFF
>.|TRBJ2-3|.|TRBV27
CASSLRTLAASTDTQYF
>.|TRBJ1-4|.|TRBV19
CASSAGRKGPEKLFF